This TCR beta chain was observed in a study of vaccination and CD4 T cells after COVID-19. Background on the study: The convalescents, six males and four females, included two who were Hispanic. Collection of post-COVID samples occurred a median about 100 days after diagnosis, spanning a range of 35 to 161.

An Oncomine TCR Beta short-read assay was used to sequence the DNA from cultured CD4+ T cells. TCRdb re-analysed the PCR reads in MiXCR, keeping a single row per CDR3 protein. The sample gives about 12,000 distinct CDR3 sequences, about 75% of which show up once; about 9.4% is in the top ten. This CDR3 spans 14 amino acids. Trimming shortened V by 6 bases and J by 5 bases, and 16 bases separated the two germline ends. The germline gives CDR1 MNHEY, CDR2 SVGAGI. There are a few counts of this clonotype. Its antigen remains unknown. Treatment reported: roughly ten-day PBMC culture with coronavirus spike peptide pools or control peptides (ViraFEST assay).

The sequencing sample was made of CD4+ T cells from blood, cultured in vitro. This receptor was obtained from a human donor who had recovered from COVID-19. J is TRBJ2-5 and V is TRBV6-5; no clear D gene. In DNA form, the CDR3 reads TGTGCCAGCAGCTTCTCGGGTTTGGGGGAGACCCAGTACTTC. Translation: CASSFSGLGETQYF.